The rows below give T cell receptor beta chains drawn from one sample of a study of sequential checkpoint blockade in melanoma. Profiling relied on immunoSEQ multiplex PCR, and the TCRdb table lists in-frame clones only, not all of them. The table records some 13,000 clones, about three quarters of them present only once. Sample: CD8+ T cells sorted from blood (inferred from file names), taken from a patient given nivolumab and ipilimumab in sequence. The receptors shown here come from a human donor with melanoma. The conserved cysteine and the conserved F or W are not part of the CDR3 here. D genes are given only for firm matches.

cdr3_aa: ASSQVEFSYEQY; j_call: TRBJ2-7; v_call: TRBV4-1; d_call: -
cdr3_aa: ASSQAIPGQGDEQF; j_call: TRBJ2-1; v_call: TRBV4-2; d_call: TRBD1
cdr3_aa: AWSTGRGAYEQY; j_call: TRBJ2-7; v_call: TRBV30; d_call: -
cdr3_aa: ASSGGLGAQTQPQH; j_call: TRBJ1-5; v_call: TRBV6-1; d_call: -
cdr3_aa: ASRAGGPEQY; j_call: TRBJ2-7; v_call: TRBV7-9; d_call: -
cdr3_aa: ASSQSAGLPDPDTQY; j_call: TRBJ2-3; v_call: TRBV5-4; d_call: -
cdr3_aa: ASSPGSGNTIY; j_call: TRBJ1-3; v_call: TRBV9; d_call: -
cdr3_aa: ASSPGTVEQF; j_call: TRBJ2-1; v_call: TRBV5-6; d_call: TRBD1
cdr3_aa: SVVTGGRTEAF; j_call: TRBJ1-1; v_call: TRBV29-1; d_call: TRBD1
cdr3_aa: ASSEALRSMNTEAF; j_call: TRBJ1-1; v_call: TRBV2; d_call: -
cdr3_aa: ASSKTSASYEQY; j_call: TRBJ2-7; v_call: TRBV19; d_call: TRBD2
cdr3_aa: ASSSLKTGSYEQY; j_call: TRBJ2-7; v_call: TRBV7-9; d_call: -
cdr3_aa: ASSPYTDTQY; j_call: TRBJ2-3; v_call: TRBV9; d_call: -
cdr3_aa: ASSFPTGVDYEQY; j_call: TRBJ2-7; v_call: TRBV11-2; d_call: TRBD1
cdr3_aa: ASSLVVGQGEHTEAF; j_call: TRBJ1-1; v_call: TRBV5-1; d_call: TRBD1
cdr3_aa: ASSEDGTSGSNEQF; j_call: TRBJ2-1; v_call: TRBV6-4; d_call: TRBD2